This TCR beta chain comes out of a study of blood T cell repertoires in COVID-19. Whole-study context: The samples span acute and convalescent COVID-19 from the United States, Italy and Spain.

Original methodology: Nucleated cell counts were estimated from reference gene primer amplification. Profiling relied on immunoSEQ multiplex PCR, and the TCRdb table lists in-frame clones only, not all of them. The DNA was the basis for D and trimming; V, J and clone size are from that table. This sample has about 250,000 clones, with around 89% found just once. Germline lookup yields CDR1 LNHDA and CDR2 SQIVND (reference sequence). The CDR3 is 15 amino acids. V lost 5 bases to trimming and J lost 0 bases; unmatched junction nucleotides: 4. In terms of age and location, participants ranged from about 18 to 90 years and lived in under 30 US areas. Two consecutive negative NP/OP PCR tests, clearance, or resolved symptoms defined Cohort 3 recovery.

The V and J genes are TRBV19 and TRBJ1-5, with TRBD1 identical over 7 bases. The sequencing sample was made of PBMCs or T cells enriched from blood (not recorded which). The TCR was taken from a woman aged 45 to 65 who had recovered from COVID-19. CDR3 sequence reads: CASSVGQNSNQPQHF. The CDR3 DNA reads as TGTGCCAGTAGTGTGGGACAGAATAGCAATCAGCCCCAGCATTTT.